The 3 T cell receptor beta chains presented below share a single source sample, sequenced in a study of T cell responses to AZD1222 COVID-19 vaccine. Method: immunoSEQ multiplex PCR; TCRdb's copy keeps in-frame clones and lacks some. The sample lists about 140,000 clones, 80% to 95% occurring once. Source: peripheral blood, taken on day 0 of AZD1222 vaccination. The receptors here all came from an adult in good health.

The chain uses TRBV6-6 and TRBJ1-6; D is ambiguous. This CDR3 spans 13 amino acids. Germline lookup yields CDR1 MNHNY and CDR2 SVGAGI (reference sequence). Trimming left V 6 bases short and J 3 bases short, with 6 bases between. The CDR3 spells CASRWGYNSPLHF. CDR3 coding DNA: TGTGCCAGCAGATGGGGCTATAATTCACCCCTCCACTTT.

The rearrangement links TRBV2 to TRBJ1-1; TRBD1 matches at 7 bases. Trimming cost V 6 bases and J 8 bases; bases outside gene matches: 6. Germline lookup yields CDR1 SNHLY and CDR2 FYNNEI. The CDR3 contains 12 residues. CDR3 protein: CASRDDRAEAFF. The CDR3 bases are TGTGCCAGCAGAGACGACAGGGCAGAAGCTTTCTTT.

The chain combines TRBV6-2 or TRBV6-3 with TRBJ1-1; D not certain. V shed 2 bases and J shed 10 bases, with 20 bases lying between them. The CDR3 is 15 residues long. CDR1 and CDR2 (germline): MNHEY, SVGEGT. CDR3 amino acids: CASSYAGNIGSGAFF. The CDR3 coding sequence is TGTGCCAGCAGTTACGCTGGGAACATCGGGTCTGGAGCTTTCTTT.